This TCR beta chain originates from a study of OX40 agonist ivuxolimab in advanced cancers. Study in general: Ivuxolimab, an antibody acting as an agonist of OX40 (CD134), was used to treat patients. Patients undergoing dose escalation presented with hepatocellular carcinoma, melanoma, renal cell or head and neck cancer.

Trimming took off 0 bases at V and 2 bases at J, with 8 bases between the two ends. The V gene's germline CDR1 is SGHRS and CDR2 YFSETQ. The CDR3 length is 14 residues. This table comes from immunoSEQ multiplex PCR, and its TCRdb copy is limited to in-frame clones, with some not included. The sample lists 60,000 or so clones, 82% occurring once. This receptor was identified in an adult with an advanced solid tumor such as melanoma, head and neck, liver or kidney cancer. The chain combines TRBV5-1 with TRBJ2-5, with D perhaps TRBD1 (5 bases). The sequenced sample was CD4+ or CD8+ T cells sorted from blood, obtained in a trial of the OX40 agonist ivuxolimab. The CDR3 sequence is CASSLVQEQETQYF. CDR3 nucleotide sequence: TGCGCCAGCAGCTTGGTACAGGAGCAAGAGACCCAGTACTTC.